This T cell receptor beta chain was identified in a study of blood T cell repertoires in COVID-19. This clone was found once. In the authors' workflow: Scientists estimated how many nucleated cells there were by amplifying reference gene primers. The table came from immunoSEQ multiplex PCR; TCRdb's copy has only in-frame clones and leaves some out. V and J calls plus clone size are reproduced from that table; the DNA served to infer D and trimming. Of some 67,000 clones in the sample, 85% to 90% were seen once. Germline V gene data show CDR1 as SGHRS and CDR2 as YFSETQ. Between the trimmed V and J ends, which lost 4 bases and 0 bases, there was a span of 14 bases. The CDR3 consists of 17 residues.

The clonotype originates from a man between 45 and 60 years old with active COVID-19. The rearrangement links TRBV5-1 to TRBJ1-6; D ambiguous. The specimen sequenced was peripheral blood. The CDR3 reads CASSRGWESSYNSPLHF. The CDR3 DNA sequence: TGCGCCAGCAGCCGGGGTTGGGAGAGCTCCTATAATTCACCCCTCCACTTT. Drawing the rest from reference TRBV5-1 and TRBJ1-6, the complete variable domain is KAGVTQTPRYLIKTRGQQVTLSCSPISGHRSVSWYQQTPGQGLQFLFEYFSETQRNKGNFPGRFSGRQFSNSRSEMNVSTLELGDSALYLCASSRGWESSYNSPLHFGNGTRLTVT.